One and the same sample provided the 20 T cell receptor beta chains below, sequenced in a study of T cell changes during pregnancy in multiple sclerosis. The method was immunoSEQ multiplex PCR; TCRdb's version includes in-frame clones alone and lacks a portion of them. This table has about 68,000 clones, approximately 90% appearing once. The starting material was peripheral blood, obtained in the second trimester of pregnancy. These receptors originate from a female donor in good health, enrolled as a control in a pregnancy study.

The V gene is TRBV27, the J gene TRBJ2-2; the match to TRBD1 covers 7 bases. Germline V lookup: CDR1 MNHEY, CDR2 SMNVEV (reference sequence). The J segment lost 1 base and the V segment lost 2 bases, leaving 1 base of the junction unmatched. The CDR3 totals 15 residues. As DNA, the CDR3 is TGTGCCAGCAGTTTAGGGACAGTGAACACCGGGGAGCTGTTTTTT. Amino acid sequence: CASSLGTVNTGELFF.

The CDR3 loop reads CASSQAGTSGRPSYEQYF. The CDR3 nucleotides read TGTGCCAGCAGCCAAGCGGGGACTAGCGGGAGGCCCTCCTACGAGCAGTACTTC. The chain has TRBV4-2 and TRBJ2-7; 15 bases map to TRBD2. J gave up 0 bases and V 1 base, and 4 bases lay outside the gene matches. This CDR3 comprises 18 residues. Germline assignment: CDR1 LGHNA and CDR2 YNFKEQ.

This clone was seen once. The rearrangement links TRBV30 to TRBJ2-3, with a weak D call TRBD2 (6 bases). CDR1 and CDR2 from the germline V gene are GTSNPN and SVGIG (reference sequence). There are 15 residues in the CDR3. V was pared by 0 bases and J by 0 bases, with 10 bases between. Here the CDR3 DNA reads TGTGCCTGGAGTGTCTTCGGGGGAAGCACAGATACGCAGTATTTT. Protein: CAWSVFGGSTDTQYF.

The J gene is TRBJ2-7, the V gene TRBV20-1, with TRBD2 as a possible D gene (5 bases). Between the trimmed V and J ends, which lost 6 bases and 6 bases, there was a span of 12 bases. Germline CDR1 is DFQATT and CDR2 is SNEGSKA (reference sequence). The CDR3 is 11 amino acids. CDR3 in amino acids: CSAMWAGEQYF. The CDR3 DNA follows: TGCAGTGCCATGTGGGCGGGCGAGCAGTACTTC.

This rearrangement joins TRBV19 to TRBJ1-3, with D tentatively TRBD1 (6 bases). Trimming took 3 bases from V and 4 from J, leaving 19 bases between them. The CDR3 runs to 17 residues. The V gene's germline CDR1 is LNHDA and CDR2 SQIVND (reference sequence). The CDR3 loop is CASSMWGLGAGGNTIYF. The CDR3 DNA reads as TGTGCCAGTAGTATGTGGGGTCTGGGGGCAGGCGGAAACACCATATATTTT.

There are a few counts of this clone. The chain is built from TRBV28 and TRBJ1-4, with TRBD1 as a possible D gene (6 bases). V lost 10 bases to trimming and J lost 8 bases, with 20 bases between them. The germline V gene encodes CDR1 MDHEN and CDR2 SYDVKM. The CDR3 has 14 amino acids. The CDR3 DNA sequence: TGTGCCACCTGGGAAAAGGGACATCGGGAAAAACTGTTTTTT. Its protein is CATWEKGHREKLFF.

This rearrangement joins TRBV18 to TRBJ2-7; no reliable D call. The CDR3 loop spans 13 amino acids. Germline loops: CDR1 KGHSH, CDR2 LQKENI. Trimming pared 2 bases from V and 0 bases from J, leaving 5 bases between. The CDR3 nucleotides are TGTGCCAGCTCACCAGGAGTCTCCTACGAGCAGTACTTC. Its translation: CASSPGVSYEQYF.

The genes are TRBV7-3 and TRBJ1-1, with a weak D call TRBD1 (5 bases). Germline V gene lookup returns CDR1 SGHTA and CDR2 FQGTGA. Trimming left V 3 bases short and J 3 bases short, with 8 bases between. The CDR3 loop spans 13 amino acids. The CDR3 is CASSFRQHTEAFF. CDR3 coding DNA: TGTGCCAGCAGCTTTAGACAGCACACTGAAGCTTTCTTT.

The rearrangement uses TRBV9 and TRBJ2-2; TRBD1 matches at 7 bases. Germline V gene data show CDR1 as SGDLS and CDR2 as YYNGEE. V gave up 0 bases and J gave up 4 bases; unmatched junction bases: 6. The CDR3 runs to 16 residues. This chain's CDR3 is CASSVGANRGTGELFF. In DNA, the CDR3 is TGTGCCAGCAGCGTAGGGGCAAACAGGGGCACCGGGGAGCTGTTTTTT.

V gene TRBV9 combines with J gene TRBJ2-7; 9 nucleotides line up with TRBD1. The germline V gene has CDR1 SGDLS and CDR2 YYNGEE. The J segment lost 9 bases and the V segment lost 3 bases, leaving 7 bases of the junction unmatched. The CDR3 has 13 residues. This chain's CDR3 is CASSAGDRARQYF. The DNA of the CDR3 is TGTGCCAGCAGCGCCGGGGACAGGGCGCGGCAGTACTTC.

V gene TRBV13 combines with J gene TRBJ2-7; 7 bases align to TRBD1. The CDR3 extends over 12 amino acids. Germline V gene data show CDR1 as PRHDT and CDR2 as FYEKMQ (reference sequence). V lost 4 bases to trimming and J lost 6 bases; unmatched junction nucleotides: 3. The CDR3 DNA sequence: TGTGCCAGCAGCTCGACAGGGACCGAGCAGTACTTC. It yields the protein CASSSTGTEQYF.

V and J are TRBV27 and TRBJ1-6; TRBD1 is a possible D gene (6 bases). Germline values: CDR1 MNHEY, CDR2 SMNVEV (reference sequence). The germline V and J ends were trimmed by 7 bases and 7 bases, with 17 bases remaining between them. The CDR3 is 15 amino acids. CDR3 amino acids: CASTARGTLNSPLHF. In DNA form, the CDR3 reads TGTGCCAGCACCGCCAGGGGTACCCTGAATTCACCCCTCCACTTT.

In this sample, this clone turned up once. The chain joins TRBV28 to TRBJ2-3, with a possible D match to TRBD2 (5 bases). V lost 8 bases and J lost 13, with 16 bases in between. The length of the CDR3 is 11 residues. CDR1 MDHEN and CDR2 SYDVKM come from the germline V gene. The CDR3 coding sequence is TGTGCCAGCTCGGACTCGTCGACCGAGTATTTT. Its protein is CASSDSSTEYF.

This clone was detected only a few times. The rearrangement uses TRBV2 and TRBJ1-6, with D possibly TRBD1 on 5 matching bases. The germline V gene has CDR1 SNHLY and CDR2 FYNNEI. The CDR3 loop spans 17 amino acids. V was pared by 3 bases and J by 8 bases, with 20 bases between. The CDR3 DNA is TGTGCCAGCAGTGATAAGATGTGGGAGGGGCCGGATTCACCCCTCCACTTT. The encoded protein is CASSDKMWEGPDSPLHF.

The rearrangement links TRBV28 to TRBJ2-7, with D possibly TRBD1 on 6 matching bases. The ends were cut back, 3 bases at V and 4 bases at J, with 10 bases in the middle. Germline V gives CDR1 MDHEN, CDR2 SYDVKM. The CDR3 loop spans 13 amino acids. The CDR3, as DNA: TGTGCCAGCAGTTTTGCCGACAGGTACGAGCAGTACTTC. Its protein is CASSFADRYEQYF.

This clone is medium-sized in the sample. This sequence joins TRBV6-1 and TRBJ2-6; D not certain. Trimming shortened V by 5 bases and J by 0 bases, and 5 bases separated the two germline ends. CDR3 length equals 14 residues. The germline CDR1 and CDR2 sequences are MNHNS and SASEGT. The CDR3 spells CASSLDSGANVLTF. In DNA form, the CDR3 reads TGTGCCAGCAGTTTAGACTCTGGGGCCAACGTCCTGACTTTC.

This clone has a single count. The gene calls are TRBV5-1 and TRBJ2-3; D is unresolved. The CDR3 totals 12 residues. V dropped 5 bases and J dropped 0 bases, with 4 bases sitting between them. The germline V gene has CDR1 SGHRS and CDR2 YFSETQ. The chain's CDR3 is CASRQSTDTQYF. The CDR3 DNA is TGCGCCAGCAGACAAAGCACAGATACGCAGTATTTT.

The V gene is TRBV7-2, the J gene TRBJ2-7; TRBD1 aligns across 7 bases. CDR1 is SGHTA and CDR2 is FQGNSA in the germline V gene. Losses at the gene ends were 1 base for V and 4 bases for J; bases not matched to a gene: 16. The CDR3 contains 18 residues. The chain's CDR3 is CASSLGIEQGWINYEQYF. CDR3 nucleotides: TGTGCCAGCAGCTTAGGGATCGAACAGGGGTGGATTAATTACGAGCAGTACTTC.

V and J are TRBV7-9 and TRBJ2-2, with a weak D call TRBD1 (6 bases). CDR3 size: 15 residues. Trimming took 5 bases from V and 4 from J, leaving 14 bases between them. Germline V gene data show CDR1 as SEHNR and CDR2 as FQNEAQ (reference sequence). The CDR3 DNA sequence: TGTGCCAGCAGCGCGAGCAGGGGTGCCACCGGGGAGCTGTTTTTT. Translating gives CASSASRGATGELFF.

This rearrangement joins TRBV27 to TRBJ2-7, with a tentative D call TRBD1 (6 bases). CDR1 MNHEY and CDR2 SMNVEV come from the germline V gene (reference sequence). The V end lost 8 bases, the J end lost 4 bases, and 12 bases lay between the germline ends. This CDR3 is 12 amino acids long. The CDR3 is CASGEGGYEQYF. The DNA for the CDR3 is TGTGCCAGCGGAGAAGGGGGATACGAGCAGTACTTC.